Listed below are T cell receptor beta chains from one sample, sequenced in a study of blood T cell repertoires in COVID-19. The method was immunoSEQ multiplex PCR; TCRdb's version includes in-frame clones alone and lacks a portion of them. In the table there are over 150,000 clones, about 85% of which are singletons. Material: PBMCs or T cells enriched from blood (not recorded which). The receptors stem from a middle-aged man who had recovered from COVID-19. Both conserved end residues are part of each CDR3. D genes are given only for firm matches. Size is omitted from some rows. Given values are once, few, many or a class for expanded clones.

J | V | size | D | CDR3 | DNA
TRBJ2-7 | TRBV27 | - | TRBD2 | CASSLSGTSGSYEQYF | TGTGCCAGCAGTTTATCGGGGACTAGCGGGAGCTACGAGCAGTACTTC
TRBJ1-2 | TRBV29-1 | - | TRBD1 | CSDRGPHGYTF | TGCAGCGACAGGGGACCGCATGGCTACACCTTC
TRBJ1-6 | TRBV5-1 | - | TRBD1 | CASSLNDRANSPLHF | TGCGCCAGCAGCTTGAATGACAGGGCTAATTCACCCCTCCACTTT
TRBJ2-1 | TRBV20-1 | few | - | CSASKLLVYNEQFF | TGCAGTGCTAGTAAGCTCCTCGTTTACAATGAGCAGTTCTTC
TRBJ2-3 | TRBV11-2 | - | TRBD2 | CASSLAGLVGGDTQYF | TGTGCCAGCAGCTTAGCCGGACTAGTGGGGGGAGATACGCAGTATTTT
TRBJ2-7 | TRBV5-6 | - | - | CASSFRTDRPTPPPYEQYF | TGTGCCAGCAGCTTCCGAACCGACAGACCGACCCCCCCACCCTACGAGCAGTACTTC
TRBJ2-3 | TRBV19 | few | TRBD2 | CASSIIAGEGTDTQYF | TGTGCCAGTAGTATAATAGCGGGGGAGGGCACAGATACGCAGTATTTT
TRBJ2-7 | TRBV28 | - | - | CASSREAYEQYF | TGTGCCAGCAGTCGGGAAGCCTACGAGCAGTACTTC
TRBJ2-1 | TRBV30 | - | TRBD1 | CAWSKQGAPYNEQFF | TGTGCCTGGAGTAAGCAGGGGGCACCCTACAATGAGCAGTTCTTC
TRBJ1-2 | TRBV7-2 | few | - | CASIEGGANYGYTF | TGTGCCAGCATCGAAGGGGGGGCTAACTATGGCTACACCTTC
TRBJ2-7 | TRBV5-1 | once | TRBD1 | CASSSGTGGPYEQYF | TGCGCCAGCAGCTCAGGGACAGGGGGCCCATACGAGCAGTACTTC
TRBJ1-6 | TRBV16 | - | - | CASSQGDRSSPLHF | TGTGCCAGCAGCCAAGGCGACAGGTCCTCACCCCTCCACTTT
TRBJ1-5 | TRBV6-5 | - | - | CASRASGGNQPQHF | TGTGCCAGCAGGGCGTCAGGGGGCAATCAGCCCCAGCATTTT
TRBJ2-2 | TRBV4-1 | - | TRBD1 | CASREREGQGSGELFF | TGCGCCAGCAGGGAACGCGAGGGACAGGGTAGCGGGGAGCTGTTTTTT
TRBJ1-5 | TRBV24-1 | - | - | CATSDLSGWPQHF | TGTGCCACCAGTGATTTGAGCGGATGGCCCCAGCATTTT
TRBJ1-2 | TRBV27 | - | - | CASSFGGSLRGYTF | TGTGCCAGCAGTTTTGGGGGGTCCCTGAGGGGCTACACCTTC
TRBJ2-1 | TRBV15 | - | TRBD2 | CATSRGLADLSYNEQFF | TGTGCCACCAGCAGAGGGCTAGCGGACCTCTCCTACAATGAGCAGTTCTTC
TRBJ2-7 | TRBV2 | - | - | CASTVQGISYEQYF | TGTGCCAGCACCGTACAGGGTATATCCTACGAGCAGTACTTC
TRBJ1-3 | TRBV4-1 | few | TRBD1 | CASSHLDRANTIYF | TGCGCCAGCAGCCACCTGGACAGGGCGAACACCATATATTTT
TRBJ1-5 | TRBV5-1 | few | - | CASSLPGGNQPQHF | TGCGCCAGCAGCTTGCCGGGTGGAAATCAGCCCCAGCATTTT
TRBJ1-4 | TRBV5-1 | - | - | CASSLADTREKLFF | TGCGCCAGCAGCTTGGCCGACACTCGCGAAAAACTGTTTTTT
TRBJ2-7 | TRBV27 | once | TRBD2 | CASLYSSGGAYEQYF | TGTGCCAGCCTTTACTCTAGCGGGGGGGCCTACGAGCAGTACTTC
TRBJ1-2 | TRBV27 | - | TRBD1 | CASRGQGVLGSSGYTF | TGTGCCAGCAGGGGACAGGGGGTGCTGGGCAGTTCGGGCTACACCTTC
TRBJ1-5 | TRBV10-3 | - | - | CAISETFNQPQHF | TGTGCCATCTCTGAAACTTTCAATCAGCCCCAGCATTTT
TRBJ1-1 | TRBV24-1 | - | TRBD1 | CATSSVSGGLTEAFF | TGTGCCACCAGTAGCGTGTCAGGGGGCCTCACTGAAGCTTTCTTT
TRBJ2-7 | TRBV28 | once | - | CASSEGEGRRGYEQYF | TGTGCCAGCAGTGAAGGGGAGGGTAGGAGGGGGTACGAGCAGTACTTC
TRBJ1-1 | TRBV5-4 | - | - | CASSPETGNTEAFF | TGTGCCAGCAGCCCGGAAACAGGGAACACTGAAGCTTTCTTT
TRBJ1-1 | TRBV5-1 | - | - | CASIRDTEAFF | TGCGCCAGCATTCGGGACACTGAAGCTTTCTTT
TRBJ1-1 | TRBV12-3/TRBV12-4 | - | - | CASSLNAGTEAFF | TGTGCCAGCAGTTTAAACGCGGGCACTGAAGCTTTCTTT
TRBJ1-6 | TRBV12-3/TRBV12-4 | - | - | CASIDIGNSPLHF | TGTGCCAGCATCGACATCGGCAATTCACCCCTCCACTTT
TRBJ1-6 | TRBV24-1 | few | - | CATSDLLHLSGNNSPLHF | TGTGCCACCAGTGATTTGCTCCACCTTAGCGGAAATAATTCACCCCTCCACTTT
TRBJ2-5 | TRBV10-2 | once | - | CASSEGRYMPQYF | TGCGCCAGCAGTGAGGGCCGTTACATGCCCCAGTACTTC
TRBJ1-6 | TRBV2 | - | TRBD1 | CASSEEGQGLNSPLHF | TGTGCCAGCAGTGAAGAAGGACAGGGTCTGAATTCACCCCTCCACTTT
TRBJ2-6 | TRBV3-1/TRBV3-2 | - | - | CASSLPRVDSSGANVLTF | TGTGCCAGCAGCCTCCCTCGGGTAGATAGCTCTGGGGCCAACGTCCTGACTTTC
TRBJ1-1 | TRBV12-3/TRBV12-4 | - | - | CASSLSPAEAFF | TGTGCCAGCAGTCTTTCCCCGGCTGAAGCTTTCTTT
TRBJ2-7 | TRBV28 | - | - | CASSSQVPEQYF | TGTGCCAGCAGTTCCCAGGTACCCGAGCAGTACTTC
TRBJ2-7 | TRBV7-8 | - | - | CASSRTVVGYEQYF | TGTGCCAGCAGTAGGACAGTAGTTGGCTACGAGCAGTACTTC
TRBJ1-2 | TRBV2 | - | TRBD1 | CASGQGNYGYTF | TGTGCCAGCGGACAGGGTAACTATGGCTACACCTTC
TRBJ1-1 | TRBV19 | - | - | CASSIDGFEAFF | TGTGCCAGTAGTATTGACGGGTTTGAAGCTTTCTTT
TRBJ2-3 | TRBV30 | - | - | CAWSVTGPGSSTDTQYF | TGTGCCTGGAGTGTAACAGGGCCTGGGTCGTCCACAGATACGCAGTATTTT
TRBJ1-5 | TRBV3-1/TRBV3-2 | - | TRBD1 | CASSNRGHDQPQHF | TGTGCCAGCAGTAACAGGGGGCATGATCAGCCCCAGCATTTT
TRBJ1-6 | TRBV11-2 | once | - | CASSLDPRSNSPLHF | TGTGCCAGCAGCTTAGATCCCCGTTCCAATTCACCCCTCCACTTT
TRBJ1-5 | TRBV6-5 | once | TRBD1 | CASRQGGQPQHF | TGTGCCAGCAGACAGGGGGGCCAGCCCCAGCATTTT
TRBJ1-1 | TRBV12-3/TRBV12-4 | - | TRBD1 | CASSGTASEAFF | TGTGCCAGCAGCGGGACAGCATCTGAAGCTTTCTTT
TRBJ1-6 | TRBV11-2 | - | TRBD1 | CASSITGGEGSPLHF | TGTGCCAGCAGCATCACAGGGGGCGAAGGGTCACCCCTCCACTTT
TRBJ1-1 | TRBV9 | - | - | CASSGRESTEAFF | TGTGCCAGCAGCGGCCGGGAGAGCACTGAAGCTTTCTTT
TRBJ2-2 | TRBV2 | - | - | CAGIRGATGELFF | TGTGCCGGTATTCGGGGGGCCACCGGGGAGCTGTTTTTT
TRBJ2-1 | TRBV19 | - | TRBD1 | CASQGVDLRYNEQFF | TGTGCCTCCCAGGGGGTTGACCTTCGGTACAATGAGCAGTTCTTC
TRBJ2-7 | TRBV27 | - | TRBD2 | CASSTQREGSYEQYF | TGTGCCAGCAGCACCCAGCGGGAGGGTTCCTACGAGCAGTACTTC
TRBJ1-1 | TRBV6-5 | - | - | CASRSGGMNTEAFF | TGTGCCAGCAGGTCCGGGGGAATGAACACTGAAGCTTTCTTT
TRBJ2-7 | TRBV2 | - | TRBD2 | CASSVGLARYEQYF | TGTGCCAGCAGTGTAGGACTAGCGCGTTACGAGCAGTACTTC
TRBJ2-5 | TRBV24-1 | - | - | CATSDPGHLQETQYF | TGTGCCACCAGTGATCCGGGACACCTCCAAGAGACCCAGTACTTC
TRBJ2-1 | TRBV10-2 | once | - | CASGGGSYNEQFF | TGCGCCAGCGGAGGGGGCAGCTACAATGAGCAGTTCTTC
TRBJ1-4 | TRBV4-1 | - | TRBD1 | CASSPIPHRGEEKLFF | TGCGCCAGCAGCCCCATCCCCCACAGGGGCGAGGAAAAACTGTTTTTT
TRBJ1-3 | TRBV10-3 | - | - | CAISDIKGGLGNTIYF | TGTGCCATCAGTGATATTAAGGGAGGCCTTGGAAACACCATATATTTT
TRBJ2-5 | TRBV11-3 | - | - | CASSLDVLQETQYF | TGTGCCAGCAGCTTAGATGTCCTTCAGGAGACCCAGTACTTC
TRBJ1-5 | TRBV4-1 | - | - | CASSHRQTGIGNQPQHF | TGCGCCAGCAGCCACCGCCAGACAGGTATCGGTAATCAGCCCCAGCATTTT
TRBJ1-6 | TRBV30 | few | TRBD1 | CAHRQGNSPLHF | TGTGCCCACCGACAGGGGAATTCACCCCTCCACTTT